The 10 T cell receptor beta chains below come from one sample, sequenced in a study of identical twins. TCRdb itself ran the 5' RACE reads through MiXCR, one entry per CDR3 protein. This sample has roughly 690,000 distinct CDR3 sequences, with 5.5% to 6.5% found just once. Sequences were obtained from naive T cells sorted from blood. The receptor set was obtained from a man between 18 and 35 years old in good health.

The table lists this clonotype with a few counts. The V gene is TRBV18, the J gene TRBJ2-1; D is ambiguous. The germline V gene encodes CDR1 KGHSH and CDR2 LQKENI. This CDR3 has 15 amino acids. V was clipped by 3 bases and J by 3 bases, with 12 bases between them. CDR3 in DNA: TGTGCCAGCTCACCGGGTCAGGACCTCTACAATGAGCAGTTCTTC. It yields the protein CASSPGQDLYNEQFF.

The V call is TRBV10-2, the J call TRBJ2-7, with D perhaps matching TRBD1 (5 bases). The CDR3 length is 13 residues. V gave up 4 bases and J gave up 1 base, with 8 bases separating them. Germline V lookup: CDR1 WSHSY, CDR2 SAAADI. For the CDR3, the DNA is TGCGCCAGCAGTGTGGGGCTGTCCTACGAGCAGTACGTC. Translated: CASSVGLSYEQYV.

In its sample, this clonotype was seen once. This chain uses TRBV5-1 with TRBJ2-7; no clear D. Germline V gives CDR1 SGHRS, CDR2 YFSETQ. The CDR3 is made up of 14 amino acids. V lost 0 bases, J lost 2 bases, and 9 bases lay in between. The chain's CDR3 is CASSLGVLTYEQYF. CDR3 sequence (DNA): TGCGCCAGCAGCTTGGGGGTACTAACCTACGAGCAGTACTTC.

The chain uses TRBV25-1 and TRBJ1-5; no definite D call. The ends were cut back, 3 bases at V and 3 bases at J, with 9 bases in the middle. The CDR3 runs 14 residues. Germline CDR1 and CDR2: MGHDK and SYGVNS. The CDR3 reads CASSESDANQPQHF. The CDR3 DNA is TGTGCCAGCAGTGAGTCAGACGCCAATCAGCCCCAGCATTTT.

This clonotype was found many times. The chain employs TRBV20-1 and TRBJ2-1; TRBD2 agrees at 15 bases. The germline gives CDR1 DFQATT, CDR2 SNEGSKA (reference sequence). This CDR3 region has 17 residues. Germline trimming cut 6 bases from V and 3 bases from J; bases unmatched to any gene: 9. The CDR3 coding sequence is TGCAGTGCCAGCTGGACTAGCGGGAGGGGTGGCTACAATGAGCAGTTCTTC. This translates into CSASWTSGRGGYNEQFF.

There are many counts of this clonotype. The chain employs TRBV15 and TRBJ2-1, with TRBD2 identical over 10 bases. Germline V gene lookup returns CDR1 LNHNV and CDR2 YYDKDF (reference sequence). The CDR3 contains 14 residues. The V gene end was trimmed by 5 bases and the J gene end by 9 bases; junction bases not matched to a gene: 7. CDR3 protein: CATSDSGRAFEQFF. The CDR3 nucleotides are TGTGCCACCAGCGACAGCGGGAGGGCTTTTGAGCAGTTCTTC.

This clonotype was recorded a few times. V gene TRBV2 combines with J gene TRBJ2-3; the D gene is possibly TRBD2 (6 bases). This CDR3 region has 16 residues. Germline assignment: CDR1 SNHLY and CDR2 FYNNEI. With 5 bases removed from V and 4 bases from J, the gap between germline ends came to 19 bases. In DNA form, the CDR3 reads TGTGCCAGCAGTCCTAGCGCACATCGAGGGGCAGATACGCAGTATTTT. Encoded protein: CASSPSAHRGADTQYF.

The chain combines TRBV12-3 or TRBV12-4 with TRBJ2-5; TRBD1 is a possible D gene (7 bases). The V and J ends lost 3 bases and 4 bases respectively, with 24 bases between them. The CDR3 consists of 18 residues. Here the CDR3 reads CASSLGNRAGGRGETQYF. The DNA for the CDR3 is TGTGCCAGCAGTTTGGGAAACAGGGCAGGGGGGAGAGGAGAGACCCAGTACTTC.

The rearrangement uses TRBV7-6 and TRBJ2-1; 13 nucleotides line up with TRBD2. CDR1 and CDR2 from the germline V gene are SGHVS and FNYEAQ. Losses at the gene ends were 4 bases for V and 7 bases for J; bases not matched to a gene: 7. The CDR3 runs to 16 residues. DNA for the CDR3: TGTGCCAGCAGCTACGCCGGGACTAGCGGGAAAAATGAGCAGTTCTTC. Protein sequence: CASSYAGTSGKNEQFF.

This clonotype was picked up a small number of times. The chain joins TRBV12-3 or TRBV12-4 to TRBJ1-2, with D hard to call. The V and J ends lost 6 bases and 0 bases respectively, with 8 bases between them. The CDR3 covers 13 residues. Here the CDR3 reads CASSEDPNYGYTF. The CDR3 nucleotides are TGTGCCAGCAGCGAAGACCCTAACTATGGCTACACCTTC.